The clone carrying this TCR beta chain was counted at least ten times. This CDR3 has 12 residues. Germline loops: CDR1 MDHEN, CDR2 SYDVKM. V was trimmed by 7 bases and J by 6 bases, leaving 10 bases between them. The entry originates in a study of patients and donors after allogeneic stem cell transplantation. Each CDR3 protein is one row after TCRdb ran MiXCR on the RT-PCR reads. The sample gives 150,000 to 200,000 distinct CDR3 sequences, about a quarter of which show up once; roughly 26% is in the top ten. Sequenced material: blood, either unsorted or a sorted T cell fraction (not recorded which). The chain carries TRBV28 and TRBJ1-5; D is undetermined. This TCR was sampled from a human donor who was either an allogeneic HSCT recipient or a stem cell or donor lymphocyte infusion donor (not recorded which). It is not recorded whose cells these are; they may come from a transplant donor. The CDR3 coding sequence is TGTGCCAGCACCAACTATCGTCAGCCCCAGCATTTT. Encoded protein: CASTNYRQPQHF.